Listed below are T cell receptor beta chains from one sample, sequenced in a study of T cell responses to AZD1222 COVID-19 vaccine. Produced via immunoSEQ multiplex PCR; TCRdb's table is partial and in-frame only. There are about 110,000 clones in the sample; about nine tenths occur only once, and 5% to 5.5% lies in the top ten. The sequenced sample was peripheral blood, obtained on day 0 of AZD1222 vaccination. These receptors all come from an adult in good health. CDR3s include the opening cysteine and the closing phenylalanine or tryptophan.

v_call cdr3_aa
TRBV2 CASSVGLNQPQHF
TRBV4-1 CASSRVDTGQLDFGYTF
TRBV5-1 CASSLGVTGELFF
TRBV24-1 CATSEPGSEPQHF
TRBV5-6 CASSFIDRASQETQYF
TRBV18 CASSPMSNVSRGRGSGNTIYF
TRBV7-8 CASSLGTGGPQHF
TRBV5-5 CASGEGAYEKLFF
TRBV6-1 CASSEALSGANVLTF
TRBV6-6 CASSLDRVYEQYF
TRBV7-6 CASTPLGQRNRNTIYF
TRBV19 CASRGTGENTEAFF
TRBV27 CASSFMPRSPLHF
TRBV9 CASSPVSGSYNEQFF
TRBV19 CASSIYPTRGNTQYF
TRBV18 CASSPPGTDTQYF
TRBV18 CASSPLAGGVFNEQFF
TRBV27 CASGAGIGYTF
TRBV5-5 CASSSTGTAGYEQYF
TRBV10-2 CASTTTARRGYEQYF
TRBV7-2 CASSPDRYSNQPQHF
TRBV7-2 CASSLGGRLEQYF
TRBV30 CAWMGRLLGGSPLHF
TRBV5-5 CASSLGQGPYEQYF
TRBV11-3 CASSRKREDPEQYF
TRBV7-2 CASSFWLGNTIYF
TRBV3-1/TRBV3-2 CASSHYHRGSNSEAFF
TRBV19 CASQSLWTDYGYTF
TRBV6-5 CASSPQASTDTQYF
TRBV11-2 CASSLDSDLWAFF
TRBV15 CATSGGPKNTGELFF
TRBV7-9 CASSLGNPGASNEKLFF
TRBV19 CASSIEAGNTEAFF
TRBV5-4 CASSFSGGAKTQYF
TRBV6-2/TRBV6-3 CASSSVAEYTGELFF
TRBV28 CASRYRVEWTEAFF
TRBV6-5 CASSNPTRVNYGYTF
TRBV11-2 CASSLDLDQPQHF
TRBV19 CASSLSGQGDGYTF
TRBV18 CASSHPGTGFNEQYF
TRBV6-5 CASNQAREEQYF
TRBV2 CASISDLSTGELFF
TRBV7-2 CASSLSDGTYEQYF
TRBV9 CASSPGTSGYEQYF
TRBV7-9 CASSFYDGTTAYNEQFF
TRBV2 CASLPDNNSYEQYF
TRBV6-2/TRBV6-3 CASSPDRVGYSPLHF